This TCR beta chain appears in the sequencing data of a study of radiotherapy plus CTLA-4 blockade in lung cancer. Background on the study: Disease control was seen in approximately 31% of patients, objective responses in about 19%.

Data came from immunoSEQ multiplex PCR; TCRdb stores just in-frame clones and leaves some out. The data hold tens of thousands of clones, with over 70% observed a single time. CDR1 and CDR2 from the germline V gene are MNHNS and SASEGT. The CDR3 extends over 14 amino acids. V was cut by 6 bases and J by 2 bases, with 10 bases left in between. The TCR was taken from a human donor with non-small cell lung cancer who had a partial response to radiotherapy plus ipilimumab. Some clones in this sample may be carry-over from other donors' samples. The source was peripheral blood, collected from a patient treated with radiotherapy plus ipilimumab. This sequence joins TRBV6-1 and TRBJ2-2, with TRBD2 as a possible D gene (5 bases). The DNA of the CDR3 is TGTGCCAGCAGAGACTACGTAAACACCGGGGAGCTGTTTTTT. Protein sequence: CASRDYVNTGELFF.